The following is a T cell receptor beta chain sequence with its context. This entry comes from a study of shared clonotypes between healthy human individuals. Repertoires were generated with immunoSEQ multiplex PCR, while TCRdb's copy carries only in-frame clones and drops some. The sample consists of tens of thousands of clones, roughly three fifths of them appearing once. Germline CDR1 LNHDA, CDR2 SQIVND (reference sequence). The junction had 15 bases not matched to a gene; V was cut back by 6 bases and J by 10 bases. The CDR3 has 15 residues. CD8 memory comprised CD45RO+ plus CCR7-negative CD45RA+ TemRA cells.

The TCR sequence derives from a man younger than 40 in good health. Material: memory CD8+ T cells sorted from blood. Subset described: CD45RO+ cells pooled with CCR7-negative TemRA cells. V usage is TRBV19 and J usage is TRBJ2-1; TRBD1 matches at 7 bases. The CDR3 loop reads CASSRDRELGREQFF. As DNA, the CDR3 is TGTGCCAGTAGCCGCGACAGGGAACTGGGTAGGGAGCAGTTCTTC.